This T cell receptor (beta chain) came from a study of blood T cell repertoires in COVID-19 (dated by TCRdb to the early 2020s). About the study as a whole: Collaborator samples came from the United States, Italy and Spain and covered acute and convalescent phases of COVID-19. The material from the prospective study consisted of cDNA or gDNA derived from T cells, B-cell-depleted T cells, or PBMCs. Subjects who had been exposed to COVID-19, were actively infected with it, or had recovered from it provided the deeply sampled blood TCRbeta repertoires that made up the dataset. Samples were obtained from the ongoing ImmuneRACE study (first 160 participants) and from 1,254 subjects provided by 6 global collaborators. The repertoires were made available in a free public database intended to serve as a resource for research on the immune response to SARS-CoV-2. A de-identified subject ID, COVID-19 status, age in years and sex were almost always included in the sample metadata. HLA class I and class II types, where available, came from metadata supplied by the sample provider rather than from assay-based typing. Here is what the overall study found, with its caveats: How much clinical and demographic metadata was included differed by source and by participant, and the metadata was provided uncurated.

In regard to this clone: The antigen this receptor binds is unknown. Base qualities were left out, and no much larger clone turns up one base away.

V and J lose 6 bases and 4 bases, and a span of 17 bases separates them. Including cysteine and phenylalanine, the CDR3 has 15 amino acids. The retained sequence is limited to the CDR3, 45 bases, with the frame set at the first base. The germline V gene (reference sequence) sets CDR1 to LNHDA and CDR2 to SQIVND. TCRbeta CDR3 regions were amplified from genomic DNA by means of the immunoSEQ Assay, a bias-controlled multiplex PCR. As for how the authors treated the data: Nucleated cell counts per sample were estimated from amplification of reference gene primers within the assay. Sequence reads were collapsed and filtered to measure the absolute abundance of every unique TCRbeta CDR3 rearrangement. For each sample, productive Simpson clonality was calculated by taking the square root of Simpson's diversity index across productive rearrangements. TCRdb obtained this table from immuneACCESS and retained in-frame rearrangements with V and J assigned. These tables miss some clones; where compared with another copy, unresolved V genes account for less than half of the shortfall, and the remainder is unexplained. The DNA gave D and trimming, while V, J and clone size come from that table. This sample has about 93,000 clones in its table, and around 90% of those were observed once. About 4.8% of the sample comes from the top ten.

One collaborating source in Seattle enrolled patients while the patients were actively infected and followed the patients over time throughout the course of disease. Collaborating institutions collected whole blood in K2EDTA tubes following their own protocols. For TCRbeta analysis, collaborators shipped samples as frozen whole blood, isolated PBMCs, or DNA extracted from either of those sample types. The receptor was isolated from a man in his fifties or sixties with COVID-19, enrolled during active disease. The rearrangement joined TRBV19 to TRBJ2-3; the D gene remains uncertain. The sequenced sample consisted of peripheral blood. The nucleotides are TGTGCCAGTAGGAGGAGCGCTCTCCAGTCAGATACGCAGTATTTT. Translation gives CASRRSALQSDTQYF. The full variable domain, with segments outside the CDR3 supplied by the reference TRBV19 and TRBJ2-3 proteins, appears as DGGITQSPKYLFRKEGQNVTLSCEQNLNHDAMYWYRQDPGQGLRLIYYSQIVNDFQKGDIAEGYSVSREKKESFPLTVTSAQKNPTAFYLCASRRSALQSDTQYFGPGTRLTVL.